The sample holds one count of the clone carrying this TCR beta chain. Clones were sequenced by immunoSEQ multiplex PCR, and TCRdb holds only the in-frame ones, with some missing. The profile covers fewer than 100,000 clones, with about 93% appearing a single time and 2.6% taken by the ten largest. The sample is drawn from a study of T cell changes during pregnancy in multiple sclerosis. CDR3 size: 13 residues. V was cut by 3 bases and J by 5 bases, with 10 bases left in between. CDR1 and CDR2 from the germline V gene are MNHNY and SVGAGI (reference sequence). The sequence was obtained from a female donor in good health, enrolled as a control in a pregnancy study. The chain uses TRBV6-6 and TRBJ1-1; no definite D call. Sequencing was performed on peripheral blood, taken after pregnancy. CDR3 region: CASSYAGGTEAFF. CDR3 nucleotide sequence: TGTGCCAGCAGTTATGCTGGAGGGACTGAAGCTTTCTTT.